A single sample is the source of the 8 T cell receptor beta chains below, sequenced in a study of blood T cells in healthy people across ages. Then a second PCR, running about 6 to 12 cycles, was carried out with a sample-barcoded 5' primer and a J-beta primer mix. MiXCR, applied by TCRdb to the 5' RACE reads, yields one record per CDR3 protein. Here the sample spans roughly 800,000 distinct CDR3 sequences, about 62% being singletons. The sample consisted of blood. The source of these receptors is a young man in good health.

This sequence joins TRBV27 and TRBJ1-1; TRBD1 is a possible D gene (5 bases). There are 16 residues in the CDR3. V was cut by 5 bases and J by 4 bases, with 20 bases left in between. The germline V gene has CDR1 MNHEY and CDR2 SMNVEV (reference sequence). Here the CDR3 reads CASSPLGLEGSTEAFF. CDR3 nucleotides: TGTGCCAGCAGTCCCTTGGGGCTTGAGGGAAGCACTGAAGCTTTCTTT.

This clonotype was recorded many times. The chain uses TRBV11-2 and TRBJ2-3, with 11 bases lining up with TRBD2. Germline CDR1 is SGHAT and CDR2 is FQNNGV. The CDR3 is 16 residues long. Unmatched junction bases numbered 11, after V lost 6 bases and J lost 6 bases. The CDR3 DNA sequence: TGTGCCAGCAGTTCCAATCGACTAGCGGGGTGGGATACGCAGTATTTT. Translation: CASSSNRLAGWDTQYF.

As DNA, the CDR3 is TGTGCCAGCAGCTTAGCCCTGGGCCCTACTGGGGCCAACGTCCTGACTTTC. Amino acid sequence: CASSLALGPTGANVLTF. V and J are TRBV7-2 and TRBJ2-6, with D hard to call. CDR1 SGHTA and CDR2 FQGNSA come from the germline V gene. With 0 bases removed from V and 2 bases from J, the gap between germline ends came to 11 bases. The CDR3 contains 17 residues.

This chain links TRBV5-1 with TRBJ2-3; possibly TRBD1 for D (6 bases). CDR3 size: 14 residues. Per the germline V gene, CDR1 is SGHRS and CDR2 is YFSETQ. V gave up 1 base and J gave up 3 bases, with 9 bases separating them. The chain's CDR3 is CASSLRDMTDTQYF. The CDR3 bases are TGCGCCAGCAGCTTGCGGGACATGACAGATACGCAGTATTTT.

This clonotype was counted only a few times. CDR3 sequence reads: CASSLLPTFDWQETQYF. CDR3 nucleotides: TGTGCCAGCAGCTTATTACCTACGTTTGATTGGCAAGAGACCCAGTACTTC. The rearrangement joins TRBV7-6 to TRBJ2-5; D gene ambiguous. Germline V lookup: CDR1 SGHVS, CDR2 FNYEAQ. Trimming left V 2 bases short and J 2 bases short, with 18 bases between. This CDR3 is built from 17 residues.

The V and J genes are TRBV29-1 and TRBJ2-5; 8 bases are shared with TRBD2. The J call is uncertain, as TRBJ2-7 better fits the DNA end. In germline, CDR1 is SQVTM, CDR2 ANQGSEA. CDR3 length: 13 residues. In DNA, the CDR3 is TGCAGCGCCCCACAAGAGCGGGAGAGCGAGCAGTACTTC. This encodes CSAPQERESEQYF.

This sequence joins TRBV20-1 and TRBJ2-1; 8 bases line up with TRBD2. V trimming: 5 bases; J trimming: 7 bases; junction bases outside the gene matches: 13. The CDR3 runs to 15 residues. Germline values: CDR1 DFQATT, CDR2 SNEGSKA (reference sequence). This chain's CDR3 is CSAGPIAGPTNEQFF. The DNA of the CDR3 is TGCAGTGCTGGTCCCATAGCGGGACCAACTAATGAGCAGTTCTTC.

This clonotype came up a few times. This chain joins TRBV7-2 and TRBJ2-7; 7 bases fit TRBD2. J lost 2 bases, V lost 2 bases, and 6 bases had no gene match. Germline V CDR1 and CDR2: SGHTA, FQGNSA. This CDR3 is 15 amino acids long. CDR3 sequence: CASSLSSGATYEQYF. CDR3 in DNA: TGTGCCAGCAGCTTATCCAGCGGGGCTACCTACGAGCAGTACTTC.